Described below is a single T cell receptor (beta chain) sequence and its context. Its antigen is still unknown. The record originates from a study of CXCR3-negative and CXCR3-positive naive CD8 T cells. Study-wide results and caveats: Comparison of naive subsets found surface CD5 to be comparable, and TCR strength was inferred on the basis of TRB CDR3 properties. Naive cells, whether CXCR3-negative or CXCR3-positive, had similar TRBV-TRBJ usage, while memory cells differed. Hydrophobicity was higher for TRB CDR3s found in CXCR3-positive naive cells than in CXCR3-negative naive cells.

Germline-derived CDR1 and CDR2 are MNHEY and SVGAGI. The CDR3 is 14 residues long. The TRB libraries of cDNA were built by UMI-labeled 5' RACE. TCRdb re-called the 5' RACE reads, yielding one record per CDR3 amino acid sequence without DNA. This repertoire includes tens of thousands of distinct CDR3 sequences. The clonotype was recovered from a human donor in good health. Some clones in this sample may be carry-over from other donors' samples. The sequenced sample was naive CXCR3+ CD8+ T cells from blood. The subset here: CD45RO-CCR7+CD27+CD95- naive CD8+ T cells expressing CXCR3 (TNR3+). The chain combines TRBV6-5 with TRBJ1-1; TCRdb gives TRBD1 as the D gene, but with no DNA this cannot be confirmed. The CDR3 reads CASSYPGANTEAFF.